The rows below give T cell receptor beta chains drawn from one sample of a study of cytomegalovirus exposure and HLA in healthy donors. Produced via immunoSEQ multiplex PCR; TCRdb's table is partial and in-frame only. The sample yields about 150,000 clones, approximately 70% seen once. The specimen was PBMCs. These receptor sequences come from a human donor in good health. Each CDR3 is given with its conserved first and last residue. The order of the fields is clone size, V gene, CDR3 protein. Not all rows give a size; the values are once, few, many and, for expanded clones, a class.

>.|TRBV9
CASSVVPGGSGELFF
>.|TRBV18
CASSPPGSGIYEQYF
>.|TRBV28
CASSVGQGSPQETQYF
>.|TRBV7-2
CASSLPPGGENTGELFF
>.|TRBV27
CASSSQGQGHGYTF
>once|TRBV5-8
CASSSDRAYEQYF
>few|TRBV23-1
CASTRRVETQYF
>.|TRBV9
CASSVDGNSNEQFF
>.|TRBV5-5
CASSLIGQSTDTQYF
>.|TRBV4-1
CASSQERGTRNEQFF
>.|TRBV27
CASSFGGNTGELFF
>few|TRBV7-8
CASSLAGVNTEAFF
>few|TRBV27
CASSLFGASGNQPQHF
>.|TRBV5-8
CASSLPGWISYEQYF
>.|TRBV27
CASSLMFRSGANVLTF
>.|TRBV6-5
CASSEVSQGSEAFF
>.|TRBV11-2
CASSGSGRLVEQYF
>few|TRBV5-6
CASSLLAGGATQYF
>.|TRBV19
CASSHRQVGSPLHF
>.|TRBV27
CASSLGVPGNEQFF
>.|TRBV9
CASSVGTGKYQPQHF
>.|TRBV9
CASSLGQGLNQPQHF
>.|TRBV11-3
CASSPDRVASDTQYF
>.|TRBV7-2
CASSATRDQWETQYF
>.|TRBV28
CASSPQDSGANVLTF
>.|TRBV7-9
CASTPEGGELFF
>.|TRBV9
CASSGGRTGGEKLFF
>.|TRBV28
CASSLWERNLEQFF
>few|TRBV4-2
CASSQEWASGEDTQYF
>.|TRBV4-3
CASSLGLAENNEQFF
>.|TRBV5-1
CASSLIKNLGTTYNEQFF
>.|TRBV11-3
CASSSGTPSYEQYF
>.|TRBV4-1
CASSHLSGGTNEQFF
>.|TRBV13
CASSQNDGEGAYEQYF